The 13 T cell receptor beta chains below come from one sample, sequenced in a study of blood T cell repertoires in COVID-19. TCRdb's table, derived via immunoSEQ multiplex PCR, lists solely in-frame clones and lacks some. The sample has some 120,000 clones, around nine tenths seen once; the top ten hold approximately 1.7%. The sample consisted of peripheral blood. The receptors shown here come from a human donor with active COVID-19. The donor label of this sample is uncertain.

The V gene is TRBV10-3, the J gene TRBJ1-3; D gene ambiguous. V lost 0 bases and J 1 base, leaving 10 bases between the germline ends. The CDR3 runs 16 residues. From germline, CDR1 is ENHRY and CDR2 SYGVKD. CDR3 nucleotides: TGTGCCATCAGTGAGTCGGTCGGGTATTCTGGAAACACCATATATTTT. Translated, it gives CAISESVGYSGNTIYF.

This clone was seen once. The chain is built from TRBV2 and TRBJ1-1; 7 bases are shared with TRBD1. Germline V gives CDR1 SNHLY, CDR2 FYNNEI. This CDR3 is 14 amino acids long. Losses at the gene ends were 7 bases for V and 1 base for J; bases not matched to a gene: 6. CDR3 region: CASNLRTGNTEAFF. The CDR3 DNA is TGTGCCAGCAACCTACGGACAGGGAACACTGAAGCTTTCTTT.

V and J are TRBV7-2 and TRBJ2-7; 12 nucleotides agree with TRBD1. Trimming removed 1 base from V and 5 bases from J; junction bases left unmatched: 6. The V gene's germline CDR1 is SGHTA and CDR2 FQGNSA. The CDR3 spans 16 residues. CDR3 sequence (DNA): TGTGCCAGCAGCTTAGTGGGACAGGGGGCTATAGACGAGCAGTACTTC. Translating gives CASSLVGQGAIDEQYF.

The chain recombines TRBV13 with TRBJ2-5, with 8 nucleotides matching TRBD1. CDR1 is PRHDT, CDR2 FYEKMQ, per germline (reference sequence). V trimming: 4 bases; J trimming: 1 base; junction bases outside the gene matches: 2. The CDR3 has 14 amino acids. The DNA of the CDR3 is TGTGCCAGCAGCTCAGGACAGGGCCAAGAGACCCAGTACTTC. It is translated as CASSSGQGQETQYF.

This clone has just one count. The V and J genes are TRBV2 and TRBJ2-7; 8 bases are a match to TRBD1. CDR3 length equals 12 residues. Looked up from germline, CDR1 is SNHLY and CDR2 is FYNNEI. V was pared by 8 bases and J by 6 bases, with 6 bases of the junction left unmatched. CDR3 nucleotide sequence: TGTGCCAGCGGTCGGGACAGGCTCGAGCAGTACTTC. Its translation is CASGRDRLEQYF.

DNA for the CDR3: TGCAGTGCTAGAGCCCGCGGGCCCCAGCATTTT. Translation: CSARARGPQHF. The chain joins TRBV20-1 to TRBJ1-5; D remains unclear. Germline CDR1 is DFQATT and CDR2 is SNEGSKA (reference sequence). V was clipped by 1 base and J by 9 bases, with 7 bases between them. The CDR3 has 11 amino acids.

The CDR3: CASSQGPITTPRSPLHF. Written as DNA, the CDR3 is TGTGCCAGCAGCCAAGGGCCTATTACTACGCCGCGATCACCCCTCCACTTT. The chain links TRBV14 to TRBJ1-6, with D uncertain. Deletions cut 1 base from V and 10 bases from J, with 20 bases between. This CDR3 has 17 residues. In germline, CDR1 is SGHDN, CDR2 FVKESK. Complete variable domain (other parts from reference TRBV14 and TRBJ1-6): EAGVTQFPSHSVIEKGQTVTLRCDPISGHDNLYWYRRVMGKEIKFLLHFVKESKQDESGMPNNRFLAERTGGTYSTLKVQPAELEDSGVYFCASSQGPITTPRSPLHFGNGTRLTVT.

The chain employs TRBV7-9 and TRBJ2-5; D is possibly TRBD2 (6 bases). With 5 bases removed from V and 5 bases from J, the gap between germline ends came to 15 bases. There are 14 residues in the CDR3. Germline CDR1 and CDR2: SEHNR and FQNEAQ (reference sequence). This CDR3 reads CASSLGEVRETQYF. The CDR3 nucleotides are TGTGCCAGCAGCCTAGGGGAGGTCCGGGAGACCCAGTACTTC.

DNA of the CDR3: TGCAGCGTTGTATCTGGGGGCAAATTCTACGAGCAGTACTTC. It is translated as CSVVSGGKFYEQYF. The V and J genes are TRBV29-1 and TRBJ2-7; perhaps TRBD1 as D (6 bases). This CDR3 has 14 amino acids. CDR1 and CDR2 (germline): SQVTM, ANQGSEA. Trimming took 4 bases from V and 3 from J, leaving 16 bases between them.

The table lists this clone with a count of one. The chain employs TRBV23-1 and TRBJ1-1, with a possible D match to TRBD1 (6 bases). TRBV23-1 is given ORF status, its function remaining uncertain. The CDR3 spans 17 residues. Trimming shortened V by 3 bases and J by 2 bases, and 19 bases separated the two germline ends. The chain's CDR3 is CASSHGSGGRPNTEAFF. CDR3 sequence (DNA): TGCGCCAGCAGTCACGGGAGCGGGGGCCGGCCAAACACTGAAGCTTTCTTT.

The chain couples TRBV7-2 to TRBJ1-1; unclear D gene. CDR1 is SGHTA and CDR2 is FQGNSA in the germline V gene. Trimming left V 5 bases short and J 12 bases short, with 19 bases between. The CDR3 runs 13 residues. CDR3 DNA sequence: TGTGCCAGCAGCCCAGAGGTTTTGATCGGAACTTTCTTT. Translation: CASSPEVLIGTFF.

The chain employs TRBV7-9 and TRBJ2-1; possible D gene TRBD1, 5 bases. Between the trimmed V and J ends, which lost 3 bases and 5 bases, there was a span of 11 bases. The CDR3 loop spans 14 amino acids. In germline, CDR1 is SEHNR, CDR2 FQNEAQ (reference sequence). CDR3 region: CASSLARQHNEQFF. The CDR3 nucleotides are TGTGCCAGCAGCTTGGCCAGACAGCACAATGAGCAGTTCTTC.

This rearrangement joins TRBV6-5 to TRBJ1-6, with TRBD1 as a possible D gene (5 bases). Germline V gene lookup returns CDR1 MNHEY and CDR2 SVGAGI. The CDR3 is 14 residues long. The ends were cut back, 2 bases at V and 7 bases at J, with 9 bases in the middle. Written as DNA, the CDR3 is TGTGCCAGCAGTTACGGGGGGAGGAATTCACCCCTCCACTTT. This translates into CASSYGGRNSPLHF.